Listed here are 30 T cell receptor beta chains from one sample, sequenced in a study of cytomegalovirus exposure and HLA in healthy donors. The primer mix had 60 Vbeta and 13 Jbeta primers. Libraries were prepared by immunoSEQ multiplex PCR; TCRdb keeps only in-frame clonotypes and omits some of them. Altogether about 77,000 clones are present, approximately 78% being singletons, with the ten largest covering approximately 3.7%. The sample was PBMCs. The receptors were sampled from a middle-aged man in good health and CMV-seronegative.

The genes are TRBV9 and TRBJ1-4; possibly TRBD1 for D (6 bases). Trimming took 0 bases from V and 7 from J, leaving 16 bases between them. The CDR3 consists of 16 residues. Germline V gene data show CDR1 as SGDLS and CDR2 as YYNGEE. The CDR3 sequence is CASSVGGGGLGEKLFF. CDR3 DNA: TGTGCCAGCAGCGTAGGAGGGGGGGGCCTAGGTGAAAAACTGTTTTTT.

J is TRBJ1-4 and V is TRBV28; no definite D call. Germline CDR1 MDHEN, CDR2 SYDVKM. The CDR3 loop spans 14 amino acids. The V gene lost 4 bases and the J gene lost 7 bases, with 13 bases spanning the gap. The CDR3 nucleotides read TGTGCCAGCAGTTGGGGAGGGCGGGCTGAAAAACTGTTTTTT. Translating gives CASSWGGRAEKLFF.

The rearrangement links TRBV6-5 to TRBJ2-5, with no clear D. This CDR3 is 14 amino acids long. Germline-derived CDR1 and CDR2 are MNHEY and SVGAGI. V lost 6 bases and J 5 bases, leaving 16 bases between the germline ends. CDR3 protein: CASSPPGRFETQYF. The CDR3 nucleotides read TGTGCCAGCAGCCCCCCGGGTAGATTTGAGACCCAGTACTTC.

J is TRBJ2-2 and V is TRBV5-1; D is perhaps TRBD1 (7 bases). The ends were cut back, 4 bases at V and 2 bases at J, with 12 bases in the middle. The CDR3 runs 15 residues. The germline CDR1 and CDR2 sequences are SGHRS and YFSETQ. Here the CDR3 reads CASSAGQLNTGELFF. CDR3 coding DNA: TGCGCCAGCAGCGCGGGACAGCTAAACACCGGGGAGCTGTTTTTT.

This chain connects TRBV6-5 to TRBJ2-7, with TRBD2 matching over 7 bases. V dropped 2 bases and J dropped 1; count of bases not matched to a gene: 8. The CDR3 runs 16 residues. In germline, CDR1 is MNHEY, CDR2 SVGAGI. The CDR3 DNA follows: TGTGCCAGCAGTTACAGGCCCCCCGGGGGGTCCTACGAGCAGTACTTC. The encoded protein is CASSYRPPGGSYEQYF.

This chain links TRBV12-5 with TRBJ2-1; 8 bases agree with TRBD1. Trimming took 1 base from V and 2 from J; bases not matched to a gene: 1. The CDR3 extends over 15 amino acids. Germline loops: CDR1 LGHNT, CDR2 FRNRAP. CDR3 in amino acids: CASGLGTGTYNEQFF. The CDR3 nucleotides read TGTGCTAGTGGTTTGGGGACAGGGACCTACAATGAGCAGTTCTTC. Drawing the rest from reference TRBV12-5 and TRBJ2-1, the complete variable domain is DARVTQTPRHKVTEMGQEVTMRCQPILGHNTVFWYRQTMMQGLELLAYFRNRAPLDDSGMPKDRFSAEMPDATLATLKIQPSEPRDSAVYFCASGLGTGTYNEQFFGPGTRLTVL.

The chain couples TRBV13 to TRBJ2-7, with 10 bases lining up with TRBD1. The CDR3 is 13 residues long. Trimming removed 5 bases from V and 4 bases from J; junction bases left unmatched: 2. Germline-derived CDR1 and CDR2 are PRHDT and FYEKMQ (reference sequence). CDR3 in amino acids: CASSEDRGYEQYF. CDR3 DNA sequence: TGTGCCAGCAGCGAGGACAGGGGGTACGAGCAGTACTTC.

This clone was observed at least ten times. The chain couples TRBV7-3 to TRBJ1-6; D possibly corresponds to TRBD1 (6 bases). This CDR3 is 14 amino acids long. Looked up from germline, CDR1 is SGHTA and CDR2 is FQGTGA. Deletions cut 5 bases from V and 11 bases from J, with 16 bases between. DNA for the CDR3: TGTGCCAGCAGCCTTGGACAGCCCCGAGCACCCCTCCACTTT. This translates into CASSLGQPRAPLHF.

This rearrangement joins TRBV25-1 to TRBJ1-1, with 9 nucleotides matching TRBD1. The CDR3 covers 15 residues. V gave up 3 bases and J gave up 3 bases; unmatched junction bases: 5. CDR1 and CDR2 (germline): MGHDK, SYGVNS. CDR3 sequence: CASSDQRQGDTEAFF. The CDR3 DNA reads TGTGCCAGCAGTGACCAAAGACAGGGGGACACTGAAGCTTTCTTT.

The rearrangement links TRBV9 to TRBJ2-5; 7 bases are shared with TRBD2. CDR3 length: 15 amino acids. Germline V gives CDR1 SGDLS, CDR2 YYNGEE. V shed 3 bases and J 5 bases; nucleotides not matched to a gene: 10. The CDR3 is CASSALWGEGETQYF. Here the CDR3 DNA reads TGTGCCAGCAGCGCTCTCTGGGGGGAGGGGGAGACCCAGTACTTC.

In DNA, the CDR3 is TGTGCCAGCAGGCCAACAGGGACAACTAATGAAAAACTGTTTTTT. It codes for CASRPTGTTNEKLFF. The chain combines TRBV27 with TRBJ1-4; weak D call: TRBD1 (6 bases). Germline V CDR1 and CDR2: MNHEY, SMNVEV (reference sequence). The length of the CDR3 is 15 residues. V was cut by 6 bases and J by 0 bases, with 11 bases left in between.

The CDR3 here is CASRDRGLDTQYF. The CDR3 region has the DNA TGCGCCAGCAGAGACAGGGGGTTGGATACGCAGTATTTT. The V gene is TRBV4-1, the J gene TRBJ2-3, with 9 bases matching TRBD1. This CDR3 contains 13 residues. The junction had 4 bases not matched to a gene; V was cut back by 6 bases and J by 6 bases. Per germline, CDR1 MGHRA and CDR2 YSYEKL.

The chain joins TRBV30 to TRBJ2-3; D is possibly TRBD2 (7 bases). Trimming took off 7 bases at V and 1 base at J, with 12 bases between the two ends. CDR3 length: 13 residues. CDR1 is GTSNPN, CDR2 SVGIG, per germline (reference sequence). The CDR3 loop reads CASAGAGTDTQYF. DNA of the CDR3: TGTGCCTCCGCGGGGGCCGGCACAGATACGCAGTATTTT.

This chain joins TRBV5-1 and TRBJ2-1; 12 bases align to TRBD2. Germline CDR1 and CDR2: SGHRS and YFSETQ. CDR3 length: 16 residues. Germline trimming cut 6 bases from V and 6 bases from J; bases unmatched to any gene: 10. Here the CDR3 DNA reads TGCGCCAGCACCCCCCCCGGACTAGCGGGGTTCAATGAGCAGTTCTTC. This sequence encodes CASTPPGLAGFNEQFF.

V is TRBV30 and J is TRBJ2-3; 7 bases are a match to TRBD2. The length of the CDR3 is 17 residues. The junction had 14 bases not matched to a gene; V was cut back by 1 base and J by 4 bases. Germline CDR1 GTSNPN, CDR2 SVGIG (reference sequence). The CDR3 region is CAWSAKPRGVSPDTQYF. CDR3 nucleotide sequence: TGTGCCTGGAGTGCCAAACCCCGGGGGGTTTCCCCAGATACGCAGTATTTT.

The V and J genes are TRBV10-3 and TRBJ1-1; D is undetermined. Per the germline V gene, CDR1 is ENHRY and CDR2 is SYGVKD. This CDR3 contains 13 residues. Between the trimmed V and J ends, which lost 6 bases and 1 base, there was a span of 9 bases. The CDR3 region is CAIRLHENTEAFF. CDR3 in DNA: TGTGCCATCAGACTACATGAGAACACTGAAGCTTTCTTT.

The chain couples TRBV18 to TRBJ2-5, with 7 bases matching TRBD2. Per germline, CDR1 KGHSH and CDR2 LQKENI. The CDR3 runs to 14 residues. V lost 6 bases and J lost 11; bases outside the gene matches: 15. As DNA, the CDR3 is TGTGCCAGCTCTCTACAAGGTAGGGGAGGGGAGCAGTACTTC. Its translation is CASSLQGRGGEQYF.

This clone was found once. V usage is TRBV27 and J usage is TRBJ2-3, with 7 bases matching TRBD2. Trimming at V came to 6 bases and at J to 2 bases, leaving 8 bases not matched to a gene. The CDR3 runs 15 residues. CDR1 MNHEY and CDR2 SMNVEV come from the germline V gene (reference sequence). The CDR3 nucleotides are TGTGCCAGCAGGATGTCTCGGGGGGACACAGATACGCAGTATTTT. It codes for CASRMSRGDTDTQYF.

The sample holds one count of this clone. The chain combines TRBV2 with TRBJ2-1; 7 bases are shared with TRBD1. Germline trimming cut 2 bases from V and 8 bases from J; bases unmatched to any gene: 9. Germline V gene lookup returns CDR1 SNHLY and CDR2 FYNNEI. CDR3 length equals 15 residues. The CDR3 nucleotides are TGTGCCAGCAGTGAATACAGACAGGGTTTGGATGAGCAGTTCTTC. Translation: CASSEYRQGLDEQFF. The variable domain in full, completed from reference TRBV2 and TRBJ2-1, reads EPEVTQTPSHQVTQMGQEVILRCVPISNHLYFYWYRQILGQKVEFLVSFYNNEISEKSEIFDDQFSVERPDGSNFTLKIRSTKLEDSAMYFCASSEYRQGLDEQFFGPGTRLTVL.

The CDR3 here is CASSQGTGANYGYTF. CDR3 nucleotide sequence: TGCGCCAGCAGCCAAGGGACAGGGGCCAACTATGGCTACACCTTC. V gene TRBV4-3 combines with J gene TRBJ1-2; 9 bases agree with TRBD1. This CDR3 contains 15 residues. The trim removed 1 base at V and 2 bases at J, leaving 2 bases unmatched. Germline-derived CDR1 and CDR2 are LGHNA and YSLEER.

This clone was observed a handful of times. CDR3 loop: CASSPQGGPETQYF. CDR3 DNA sequence: TGTGCCAGCAGCCCACAGGGGGGCCCAGAGACCCAGTACTTC. V usage is TRBV9 and J usage is TRBJ2-5; TRBD1 aligns across 8 bases. Germline V lookup: CDR1 SGDLS, CDR2 YYNGEE. The CDR3 totals 14 residues. Trimming at V came to 4 bases and at J to 4 bases, leaving 6 bases not matched to a gene.

In regard to this clone: One junction end disagrees with the germline gene, perhaps due to a read error. V gene TRBV28 combines with J gene TRBJ2-1, with D tentatively TRBD1 (5 bases). The CDR3 extends over 15 amino acids. The V gene's germline CDR1 is MDHEN and CDR2 SYDVKM. CDR3 protein: CPSILGQARSNEQFF. The DNA for the CDR3 is TGTCCCAGCATCTTGGGGCAGGCCCGATCCAATGAGCAGTTCTTC.

V gene TRBV5-5 combines with J gene TRBJ2-7; possible D gene TRBD1, 5 bases. V lost 4 bases, J lost 3 bases, and 11 bases lay in between. Germline CDR1 reads SGHKS; CDR2 reads YYEKEE (reference sequence). This CDR3 has 13 residues. The chain's CDR3 is CASSQGGVYEQYF. CDR3 DNA sequence: TGTGCCAGCAGCCAGGGCGGTGTCTACGAGCAGTACTTC.

The table lists this clone with a few counts. The chain recombines TRBV9 with TRBJ1-5; a weak D match, TRBD1 (6 bases). The length of the CDR3 is 14 residues. The V end lost 3 bases, the J end lost 1 base, and 8 bases lay between the germline ends. The germline V gene has CDR1 SGDLS and CDR2 YYNGEE. The CDR3 DNA is TGTGCCAGCAGCGATGGACAGAGCAATCAGCCCCAGCATTTT. Translation gives CASSDGQSNQPQHF.

A few counts support this clone. The chain links TRBV4-1 to TRBJ2-1; the match to TRBD1 covers 8 bases. J lost 8 bases, V lost 4 bases, and 10 bases had no gene match. CDR3 size: 15 residues. CDR1 is MGHRA, CDR2 YSYEKL, per germline. CDR3 in amino acids: CASSPQGVAIDEQFF. The CDR3 nucleotides are TGCGCCAGCAGCCCACAGGGGGTTGCTATCGATGAGCAGTTCTTC.

The chain is built from TRBV19 and TRBJ2-5; weak D call: TRBD1 (6 bases). This CDR3 is 14 amino acids long. Per the germline V gene, CDR1 is LNHDA and CDR2 is SQIVND (reference sequence). V was clipped by 4 bases and J by 4 bases, with 13 bases between them. This CDR3 reads CASSRQAGRETQYF. The CDR3 DNA sequence: TGTGCCAGTAGTAGACAGGCAGGTAGAGAGACCCAGTACTTC. The full variable domain, its missing parts supplied by reference TRBV19 and TRBJ2-5, is DGGITQSPKYLFRKEGQNVTLSCEQNLNHDAMYWYRQDPGQGLRLIYYSQIVNDFQKGDIAEGYSVSREKKESFPLTVTSAQKNPTAFYLCASSRQAGRETQYFGPGTRLLVL.

The chain recombines TRBV4-1 with TRBJ2-6; the D gene is possibly TRBD1 (5 bases). The CDR3 is 17 amino acids. Trimming stripped 1 base from V and 0 bases from J, with 10 bases between. Germline CDR1 MGHRA, CDR2 YSYEKL. CDR3 loop: CASSQGRQSSGANVLTF. CDR3 DNA: TGCGCCAGCAGCCAAGGGCGACAGAGCTCTGGGGCCAACGTCCTGACTTTC.

The chain uses TRBV7-8 and TRBJ1-1; possibly TRBD1 for D (5 bases). This CDR3 region has 14 residues. Germline lookup yields CDR1 SGHVS and CDR2 FQNEAQ. V lost 5 bases to trimming and J lost 1 base, with 11 bases between them. Here the CDR3 reads CASSPTDSNTEAFF. CDR3 DNA: TGTGCCAGCAGCCCGACAGATTCGAACACTGAAGCTTTCTTT.

The chain recombines TRBV19 with TRBJ1-5, with a possible D match to TRBD1 (6 bases). In germline, CDR1 is LNHDA, CDR2 SQIVND (reference sequence). Trimming pared 6 bases from V and 3 bases from J, leaving 9 bases between. The CDR3 is made up of 13 amino acids. DNA for the CDR3: TGTGCCAGTAGACAGGGCCCCAATCAGCCCCAGCATTTT. It translates to CASRQGPNQPQHF.

The chain uses TRBV11-3 and TRBJ2-5, with 9 bases aligning to TRBD2. The CDR3 contains 15 residues. Trimming at V came to 4 bases and at J to 2 bases, leaving 5 bases not matched to a gene. Germline V gene data show CDR1 as SGHNT and CDR2 as YENEEA. DNA for the CDR3: TGTGCCAGCAGCTACAGCGGGGGGCCTCAAGAGACCCAGTACTTC. It codes for CASSYSGGPQETQYF.